The clone carrying this TCR beta chain showed up many times. With 2 bases clipped from V and 2 bases from J, the junction kept 13 bases outside the gene matches. The length of the CDR3 is 19 residues. Germline lookup yields CDR1 SGHTA and CDR2 FQGTGA. These data come from a study of molecular identifiers for immune sequencing clone quantification. TCRdb itself ran the PCR reads through MiXCR, one entry per CDR3 protein. The sample holds about 640,000 distinct CDR3 sequences; 20% are singletons and the top ten take roughly 0.83%. This receptor was taken from a human donor in good health. Some libraries in this study had Jurkat cell RNA spiked in. The sample taken for sequencing was naive CD8+ T cells from blood, with Jurkat cell RNA spiked in. Sample subset: FACS-sorted CD8+CD4-CCR7+CD45RA+ naive T cells. The J gene is TRBJ2-3, the V gene TRBV7-3; 10 bases agree with TRBD2. The CDR3 bases are TGTGCCAGCAGCTTACAGGGGAGGACTAGCGGACCCGTCACAGATACGCAGTATTTT. Encoded protein: CASSLQGRTSGPVTDTQYF.